This TCR beta chain appears in the sequencing data of a study of radiation and T cells in renal cell carcinoma. A word on this clone: No antigen is known for it.

The sample's time point: blood 4 weeks post-SBRT, at nephrectomy. Documented treatment: 15 Gy SBRT to primary tumor, nephrectomy 4 weeks later. Nephrectomy followed 15 Gy stereotactic body radiation by 4 weeks. Radiation-treated patients gave blood at baseline, week 2 and week 4. Using immunoSEQ multiplex PCR, the repertoire was profiled, and TCRdb retains in-frame clones only, with some absent. Here the sample spans 50,000 to 65,000 clones, 60% to 85% being singletons. Study results and limitations: From baseline, blood top tumor clonotypes peaked at 2 weeks post-radiation.

The sample was blood, taken from a patient whose treatment included radiotherapy and nephrectomy. This TCR was sampled from a man aged 60-69 years with renal cell carcinoma.

The CDR3 protein is CASSWLGGQETQYF. The CDR3 nucleotides are TGTGCCAGCAGCTGGTTGGGGGGCCAAGAGACCCAGTACTTC. The chain employs TRBV11-3 and TRBJ2-5, with a possible D match to TRBD2 (6 bases). Trimming cost V 4 bases and J 1 base, with 10 bases left between them. Germline V lookup: CDR1 SGHNT, CDR2 YENEEA. The CDR3 has 14 amino acids. Drawing the rest from reference TRBV11-3 and TRBJ2-5, the complete variable domain is EAGVVQSPRYKIIEKKQPVAFWCNPISGHNTLYWYLQNLGQGPELLIRYENEEAVDDSQLPKDRFSAERLKGVDSTLKIQPAELGDSAVYLCASSWLGGQETQYFGPGTRLLVL.